The clone carrying this TCR beta chain is medium-sized (0.01 to 0.1%) by share. These data come from a study of spatial heterogeneity in lung cancer. As for the study in general: Unique TCR and UMI combinations averaged more than ten appearances each in raw reads.

A unique molecular identifier was carried by every single TCR cDNA molecule. TCRdb fed the 5' RACE reads into MiXCR, producing one record per CDR3 protein. The profile shows around 5,000 distinct CDR3 sequences, over 4% of them singletons. Time point of the sample: sample taken at primary tumor resection. The donor group consisted of 72 patients who had untreated, early-stage non-small cell lung cancer. Whole RNA, which was extracted from tumor, nontumor lung tissue or frozen PBMC, was sequenced without any cell sorting. The CDR3 length is 15 residues. The junction had 2 bases not matched to a gene; V was cut back by 1 base and J by 7 bases. The germline V gene encodes CDR1 LGHDT and CDR2 YNNKEL (reference sequence).

The TCR sequence derives from a female donor with early-stage non-small cell lung cancer. The sample here was normal lung tissue next to the tumor, taken at surgery. V usage is TRBV3-1 and J usage is TRBJ2-1; 12 nucleotides align to TRBD2. As DNA, the CDR3 is TGTGCCAGCAGCCAAGTAACTAGCGGGGGGAATGAGCAGTTCTTC. Residues: CASSQVTSGGNEQFF.